The source of this T cell receptor (beta chain) is a study of lymphopenia after photon versus proton radiotherapy. Germline CDR1 SNHLY, CDR2 FYNNEI. The CDR3 has 15 amino acids. The ends were cut back, 7 bases at V and 0 bases at J, with 15 bases in the middle. Assay used: immunoSEQ multiplex PCR; TCRdb lists only in-frame clones, some missing. This table has roughly 53,000 clones, around four fifths appearing once. The source of this sequence is a man over 45 with gastric cancer. This specimen consisted of peripheral blood, obtained from a patient treated with photon-based radiotherapy. This sequence joins TRBV2 and TRBJ1-2; maybe TRBD1 (5 bases). The CDR3 bases are TGTGCCAGCACCATGAGGCAGGGAACTAACTATGGCTACACCTTC. Protein: CASTMRQGTNYGYTF.